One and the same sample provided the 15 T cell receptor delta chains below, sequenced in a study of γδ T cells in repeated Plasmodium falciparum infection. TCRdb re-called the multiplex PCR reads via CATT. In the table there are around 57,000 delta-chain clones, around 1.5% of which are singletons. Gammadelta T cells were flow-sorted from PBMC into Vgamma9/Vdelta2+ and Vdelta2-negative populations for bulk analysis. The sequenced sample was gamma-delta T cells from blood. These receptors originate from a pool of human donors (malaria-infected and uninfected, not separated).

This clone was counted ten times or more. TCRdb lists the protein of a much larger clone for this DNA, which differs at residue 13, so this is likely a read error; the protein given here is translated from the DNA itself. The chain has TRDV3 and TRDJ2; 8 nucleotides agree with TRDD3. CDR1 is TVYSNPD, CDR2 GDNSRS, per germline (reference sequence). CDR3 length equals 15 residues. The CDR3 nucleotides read TGTGCTCTAAACGACCCTGGGGGAAGGACAGCACAACCCTTCTTT. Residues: CALNDPGGRTAQPFF.

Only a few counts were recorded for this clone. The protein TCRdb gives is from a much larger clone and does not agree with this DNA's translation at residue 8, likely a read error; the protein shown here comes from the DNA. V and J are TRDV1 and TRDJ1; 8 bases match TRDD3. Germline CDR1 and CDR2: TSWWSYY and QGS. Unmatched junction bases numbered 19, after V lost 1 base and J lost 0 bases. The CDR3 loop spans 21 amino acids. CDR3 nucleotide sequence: TGTGCTCTTGGGGAACGGCCCTCTTTCCCACTTTTACTGGGGGACACCGATAAACTCATCTTT. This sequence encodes CALGERPSFPLLLGDTDKLIF.

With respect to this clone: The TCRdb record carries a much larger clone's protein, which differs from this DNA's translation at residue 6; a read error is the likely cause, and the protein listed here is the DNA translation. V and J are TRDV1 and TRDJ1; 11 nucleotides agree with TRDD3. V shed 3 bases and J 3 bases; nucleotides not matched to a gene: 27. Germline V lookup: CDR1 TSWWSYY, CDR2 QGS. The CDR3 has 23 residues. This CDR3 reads CALGESFPRVLGDKSRLADKLIF. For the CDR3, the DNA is TGTGCTCTTGGGGAGTCCTTCCCCCGAGTACTGGGGGATAAAAGTCGGCTGGCCGATAAACTCATCTTT.

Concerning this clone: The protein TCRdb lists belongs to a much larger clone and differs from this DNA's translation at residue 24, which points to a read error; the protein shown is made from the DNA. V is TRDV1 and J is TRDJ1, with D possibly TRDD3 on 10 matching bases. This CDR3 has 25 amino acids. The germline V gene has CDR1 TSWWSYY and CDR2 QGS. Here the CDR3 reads CALLPKPTFLPLLIVLGDYTDKLTF. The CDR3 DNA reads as TGTGCTCTCTTACCCAAACCGACCTTCCTACCTCTTTTAATTGTACTGGGGGATTACACCGATAAACTCACCTTT.

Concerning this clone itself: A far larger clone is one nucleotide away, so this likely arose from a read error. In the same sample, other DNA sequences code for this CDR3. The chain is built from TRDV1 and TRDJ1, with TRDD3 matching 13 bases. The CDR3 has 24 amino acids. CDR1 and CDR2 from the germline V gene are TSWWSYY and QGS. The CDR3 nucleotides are TGCGCTCTTGGGGCCCGCCTTCCTACCAATAAACTGGGGGATACGGAGGTCAGATCCGATAAACTCATCTTT. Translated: CALGARLPTNKLGDTEVRSDKLIF.

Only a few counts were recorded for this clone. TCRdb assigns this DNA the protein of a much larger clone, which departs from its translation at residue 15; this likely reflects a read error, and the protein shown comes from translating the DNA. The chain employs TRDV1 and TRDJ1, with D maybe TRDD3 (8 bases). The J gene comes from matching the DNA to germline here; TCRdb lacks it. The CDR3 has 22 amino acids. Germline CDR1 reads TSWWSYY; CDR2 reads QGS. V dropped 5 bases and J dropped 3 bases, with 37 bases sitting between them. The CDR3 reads CALGPGPLLPPYWGAQSDKLIF. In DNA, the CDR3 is TGTGCTCTTGGGCCTGGTCCACTCCTTCCTCCGTACTGGGGGGCCCAGTCCGATAAACTCATCTTT.

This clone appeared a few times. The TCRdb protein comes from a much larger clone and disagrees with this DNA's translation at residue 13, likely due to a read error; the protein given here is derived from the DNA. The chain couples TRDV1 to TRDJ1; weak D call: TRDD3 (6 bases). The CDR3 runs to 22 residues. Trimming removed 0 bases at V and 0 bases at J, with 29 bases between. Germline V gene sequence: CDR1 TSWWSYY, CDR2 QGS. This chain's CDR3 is CALGELVTWDTWEIRDTDKLIF. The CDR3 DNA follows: TGTGCTCTTGGGGAACTAGTGACCTGGGACACGTGGGAGATACGCGACACCGATAAACTCATCTTT.

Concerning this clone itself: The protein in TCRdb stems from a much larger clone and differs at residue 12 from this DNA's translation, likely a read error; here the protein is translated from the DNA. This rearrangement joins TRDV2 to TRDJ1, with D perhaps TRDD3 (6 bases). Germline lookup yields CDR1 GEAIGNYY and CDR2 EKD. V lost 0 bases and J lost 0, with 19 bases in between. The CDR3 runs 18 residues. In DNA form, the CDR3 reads TGTGCCTGTGACACCGAACTCTTTCCCCTGGGGTACACCGATAAACTCATCTTT. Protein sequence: CACDTELFPLGYTDKLIF.

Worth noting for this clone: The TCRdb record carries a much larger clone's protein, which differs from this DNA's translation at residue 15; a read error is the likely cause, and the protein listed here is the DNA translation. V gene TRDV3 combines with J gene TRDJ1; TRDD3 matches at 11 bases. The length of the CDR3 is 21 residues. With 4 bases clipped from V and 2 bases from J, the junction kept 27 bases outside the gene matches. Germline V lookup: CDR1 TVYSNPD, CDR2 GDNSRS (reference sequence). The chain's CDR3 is CASRVPFFGGYAGGTTDKLIF. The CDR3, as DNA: TGTGCCTCTAGAGTCCCCTTCTTTGGGGGATACGCGGGAGGTACAACCGATAAACTCATCTTT.

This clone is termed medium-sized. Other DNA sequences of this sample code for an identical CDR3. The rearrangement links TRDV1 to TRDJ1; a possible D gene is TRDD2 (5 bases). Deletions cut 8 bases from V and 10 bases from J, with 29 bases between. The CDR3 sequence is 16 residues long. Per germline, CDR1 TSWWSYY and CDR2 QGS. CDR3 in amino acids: CALLIFPTPYVCRLIF. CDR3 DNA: TGTGCTCTTCTGATCTTCCCCACCCCGTACGTATGTAGACTCATCTTT.

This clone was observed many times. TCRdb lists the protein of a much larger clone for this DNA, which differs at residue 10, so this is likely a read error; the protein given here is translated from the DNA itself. This CDR3 is CALGTHLGDEYNTDKLIF. In DNA form, the CDR3 reads TGTGCTCTTGGGACCCACCTGGGGGATGAGTATAACACCGATAAACTCATCTTT. This sequence joins TRDV1 and TRDJ1; 9 nucleotides align to TRDD3. The CDR3 length is 18 residues. Germline V gene data show CDR1 as TSWWSYY and CDR2 as QGS. Losses at the gene ends were 5 bases for V and 0 bases for J; bases not matched to a gene: 13.

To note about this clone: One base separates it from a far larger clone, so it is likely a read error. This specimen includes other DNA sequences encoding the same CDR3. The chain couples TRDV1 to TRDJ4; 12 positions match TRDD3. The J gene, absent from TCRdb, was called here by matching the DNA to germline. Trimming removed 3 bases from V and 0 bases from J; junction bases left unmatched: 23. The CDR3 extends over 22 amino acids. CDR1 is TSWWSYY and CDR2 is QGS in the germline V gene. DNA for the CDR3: TGTGCTCTTGGGGAGCTTCCCCCTCTAAAGAGTACTGGGGGATACAGGGCCAGACCCCTGATCTTT. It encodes CALGELPPLKSTGGYRARPLIF.

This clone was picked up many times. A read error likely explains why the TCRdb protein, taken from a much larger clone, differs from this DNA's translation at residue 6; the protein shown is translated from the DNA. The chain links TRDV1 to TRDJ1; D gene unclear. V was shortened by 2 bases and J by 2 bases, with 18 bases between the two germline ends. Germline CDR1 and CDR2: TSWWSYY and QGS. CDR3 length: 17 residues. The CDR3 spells CALGETHPPLNTDKLIF. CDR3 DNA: TGTGCTCTTGGGGAAACTCATCCCCCTCTTAATACCGATAAACTCATCTTT.

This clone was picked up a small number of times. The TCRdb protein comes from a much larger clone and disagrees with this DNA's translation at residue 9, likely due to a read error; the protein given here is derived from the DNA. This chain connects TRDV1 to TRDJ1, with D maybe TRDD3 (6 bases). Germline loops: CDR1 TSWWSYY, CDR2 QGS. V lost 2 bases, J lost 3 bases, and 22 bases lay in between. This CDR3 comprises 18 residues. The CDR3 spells CALGETSPPLGPPDKLIF. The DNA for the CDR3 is TGTGCTCTTGGGGAAACGAGCCCTCCGCTGGGGCCCCCCGATAAACTCATCTTT.

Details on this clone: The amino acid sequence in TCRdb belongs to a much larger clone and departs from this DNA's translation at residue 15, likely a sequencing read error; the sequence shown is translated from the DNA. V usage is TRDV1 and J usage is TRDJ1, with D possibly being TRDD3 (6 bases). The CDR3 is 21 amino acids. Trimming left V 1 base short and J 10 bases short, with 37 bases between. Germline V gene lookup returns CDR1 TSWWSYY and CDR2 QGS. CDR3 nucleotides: TGTGCTCTTGGGGAACGAGAGCGCCTACATTCGAACGGGGGGGGACTGCCCGGACTCATCTTT. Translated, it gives CALGERERLHSNGGGLPGLIF.